This is a list of T cell receptor beta chains from one sample in a study of blood T cell repertoires in COVID-19. The protocol was immunoSEQ multiplex PCR, while the TCRdb copy is restricted to in-frame clones and leaves out a portion. Here the sample spans almost 200,000 clones, more than 70% being singletons. Input material: PBMCs or T cells enriched from blood (not recorded which). These receptor sequences come from a woman aged 18-29 years who had recovered from COVID-19. The CDR3 runs from the conserved cysteine through the conserved F or W. Each record gives: clone size, J gene, CDR3 length, D gene, V gene, CDR3 protein, CDR3 DNA. A D gene is named only where the DNA matches it firmly. Only part of the rows carry a size: once, few, many, or a class if the clone is expanded.

clone_size: -
j_call: TRBJ1-4
cdr3_length: 14
d_call: TRBD1
v_call: TRBV19
cdr3_aa: CASSDLTGAEKLFF
cdr3_nt: TGTGCCAGTAGCGATTTAACAGGGGCTGAAAAACTGTTTTTT

clone_size: -
j_call: TRBJ2-2
cdr3_length: 15
d_call: -
v_call: TRBV7-9
cdr3_aa: CASTLWRGDGGELFF
cdr3_nt: TGTGCCAGCACCCTTTGGAGGGGAGACGGCGGGGAGCTGTTTTTT

clone_size: -
j_call: TRBJ2-7
cdr3_length: 16
d_call: -
v_call: TRBV30
cdr3_aa: CAWSVEGAPLLYEQYF
cdr3_nt: TGTGCCTGGAGTGTAGAGGGCGCTCCTCTCCTCTACGAGCAGTACTTC

clone_size: -
j_call: TRBJ2-1
cdr3_length: 18
d_call: TRBD2
v_call: TRBV2
cdr3_aa: CASSGARGSGASYNEQFF
cdr3_nt: TGTGCCAGCAGTGGCGCGCGCGGTAGCGGGGCCTCCTACAATGAGCAGTTCTTC

clone_size: -
j_call: TRBJ2-7
cdr3_length: 11
d_call: -
v_call: TRBV29-1
cdr3_aa: CSVSSTGTRGF
cdr3_nt: TGCAGCGTTTCATCAACCGGGACAAGGGGCTTC

clone_size: -
j_call: TRBJ1-4
cdr3_length: 15
d_call: -
v_call: TRBV27
cdr3_aa: CASRNGGETSEKLFF
cdr3_nt: TGTGCCAGCAGAAACGGGGGGGAAACCAGTGAAAAACTGTTTTTT

clone_size: -
j_call: TRBJ2-3
cdr3_length: 15
d_call: TRBD2
v_call: TRBV28
cdr3_aa: CASSFPAGGQYTQYF
cdr3_nt: TGTGCCAGCAGTTTTCCGGCGGGGGGGCAGTATACGCAGTATTTT

clone_size: -
j_call: TRBJ2-1
cdr3_length: 12
d_call: -
v_call: TRBV27
cdr3_aa: CASSTQASEQFF
cdr3_nt: TGTGCCAGCAGTACACAGGCGAGTGAGCAGTTCTTC

clone_size: -
j_call: TRBJ2-1
cdr3_length: 12
d_call: TRBD1
v_call: TRBV12-3/TRBV12-4
cdr3_aa: CASRIQGDEQFF
cdr3_nt: TGTGCCAGCAGGATACAGGGGGATGAGCAGTTCTTC

clone_size: -
j_call: TRBJ2-7
cdr3_length: 16
d_call: TRBD1
v_call: TRBV4-1
cdr3_aa: CASGDFGTGGSYEQYF
cdr3_nt: TGCGCCAGCGGAGACTTCGGGACAGGGGGTTCCTACGAGCAGTACTTC

clone_size: -
j_call: TRBJ1-1
cdr3_length: 15
d_call: TRBD1
v_call: TRBV19
cdr3_aa: CASSPMGQMNTEAFF
cdr3_nt: TGTGCCAGTAGTCCAATGGGACAGATGAACACTGAAGCTTTCTTT

clone_size: -
j_call: TRBJ2-3
cdr3_length: 15
d_call: -
v_call: TRBV6-5
cdr3_aa: CASSYAQGRADTQYF
cdr3_nt: TGTGCCAGCAGTTACGCCCAGGGGAGGGCAGATACGCAGTATTTT

clone_size: -
j_call: TRBJ2-4
cdr3_length: 16
d_call: TRBD1
v_call: TRBV27
cdr3_aa: CASSLLPGQGENIQYF
cdr3_nt: TGTGCCAGCAGTCTCCTACCAGGACAGGGAGAAAACATTCAGTACTTC

clone_size: -
j_call: TRBJ1-1
cdr3_length: 13
d_call: -
v_call: TRBV19
cdr3_aa: CASSIRGSTEAFF
cdr3_nt: TGTGCCAGTAGTATACGGGGGAGCACTGAAGCTTTCTTT

clone_size: -
j_call: TRBJ2-7
cdr3_length: 15
d_call: -
v_call: TRBV6-5
cdr3_aa: CASSYSIQGIDEQYF
cdr3_nt: TGTGCCAGCAGTTACTCGATTCAGGGTATCGACGAGCAGTACTTC

clone_size: -
j_call: TRBJ2-7
cdr3_length: 14
d_call: -
v_call: TRBV24-1
cdr3_aa: CATQGSALLSEQYF
cdr3_nt: TGTGCCACCCAGGGTTCGGCATTGCTAAGCGAGCAGTACTTC

clone_size: -
j_call: TRBJ1-1
cdr3_length: 14
d_call: TRBD1
v_call: TRBV24-1
cdr3_aa: CATRSQGASTEAFF
cdr3_nt: TGTGCCACCAGATCACAGGGGGCAAGCACTGAAGCTTTCTTT

clone_size: -
j_call: TRBJ2-5
cdr3_length: 17
d_call: TRBD2
v_call: TRBV4-1
cdr3_aa: CASSQDWSSGSQETQYF
cdr3_nt: TGCGCCAGCAGCCAAGATTGGTCTAGCGGGAGCCAAGAGACCCAGTACTTC

clone_size: -
j_call: TRBJ1-5
cdr3_length: 17
d_call: TRBD1
v_call: TRBV28
cdr3_aa: CASNPVTGQSLNQPQHF
cdr3_nt: TGTGCCAGCAATCCGGTAACGGGACAGTCTCTGAATCAGCCCCAGCATTTT

clone_size: -
j_call: TRBJ1-1
cdr3_length: 15
d_call: TRBD1
v_call: TRBV7-9
cdr3_aa: CASSLDYRDSNEAFF
cdr3_nt: TGTGCCAGCAGCTTAGACTACCGGGACAGCAATGAAGCTTTCTTT

clone_size: -
j_call: TRBJ2-3
cdr3_length: 15
d_call: TRBD2
v_call: TRBV2
cdr3_aa: CASLERGASTDTQYF
cdr3_nt: TGTGCCAGCCTAGAGCGGGGGGCGAGCACAGATACGCAGTATTTT

clone_size: -
j_call: TRBJ1-1
cdr3_length: 14
d_call: TRBD1
v_call: TRBV11-2
cdr3_aa: CASSPPRDRGEAFF
cdr3_nt: TGTGCCAGCAGCCCGCCCCGGGACAGGGGTGAAGCTTTCTTT

clone_size: few
j_call: TRBJ2-7
cdr3_length: 14
d_call: -
v_call: TRBV27
cdr3_aa: CASSSGTATYEQYF
cdr3_nt: TGTGCCAGCAGTTCCGGGACTGCGACCTACGAGCAGTACTTC

clone_size: -
j_call: TRBJ1-5
cdr3_length: 14
d_call: TRBD1
v_call: TRBV28
cdr3_aa: CASNRGPRSQPQHF
cdr3_nt: TGTGCCAGCAATAGGGGGCCTCGTAGTCAGCCCCAGCATTTT

clone_size: -
j_call: TRBJ1-5
cdr3_length: 19
d_call: -
v_call: TRBV18
cdr3_aa: CASSPRPAGRTLGDQPQHF
cdr3_nt: TGTGCCAGCTCACCGAGACCTGCGGGGAGAACACTTGGGGATCAGCCCCAGCATTTT

clone_size: -
j_call: TRBJ2-5
cdr3_length: 13
d_call: -
v_call: TRBV2
cdr3_aa: CASSAGSQETQYF
cdr3_nt: TGTGCCAGCAGTGCTGGCAGCCAAGAGACCCAGTACTTC

clone_size: -
j_call: TRBJ2-7
cdr3_length: 16
d_call: TRBD1
v_call: TRBV7-9
cdr3_aa: CASSLLNRQGSYEQYF
cdr3_nt: TGTGCCAGCAGCTTATTGAATCGACAGGGCTCCTACGAGCAGTACTTC

clone_size: -
j_call: TRBJ1-5
cdr3_length: 14
d_call: -
v_call: TRBV24-1
cdr3_aa: CATSDLYFPSGQHF
cdr3_nt: TGTGCCACCAGTGATTTGTATTTTCCTTCGGGCCAGCATTTT

clone_size: -
j_call: TRBJ1-1
cdr3_length: 12
d_call: -
v_call: TRBV19
cdr3_aa: CASRPTGTEAFF
cdr3_nt: TGTGCCAGTAGACCGACAGGCACTGAAGCTTTCTTT

clone_size: -
j_call: TRBJ1-1
cdr3_length: 16
d_call: TRBD1
v_call: TRBV10-3
cdr3_aa: CAISESGQGWGTEAFF
cdr3_nt: TGTGCCATCAGTGAGTCGGGACAGGGCTGGGGGACTGAAGCTTTCTTT

clone_size: -
j_call: TRBJ1-1
cdr3_length: 14
d_call: -
v_call: TRBV6-5
cdr3_aa: CASTLGGKNTEAFF
cdr3_nt: TGTGCCAGCACCCTGGGCGGGAAAAACACTGAAGCTTTCTTT

clone_size: -
j_call: TRBJ1-2
cdr3_length: 16
d_call: -
v_call: TRBV11-2
cdr3_aa: CASSLYGQGPNYGYTF
cdr3_nt: TGTGCCAGCAGCTTATACGGCCAGGGGCCTAACTATGGCTACACCTTC

clone_size: -
j_call: TRBJ1-3
cdr3_length: 16
d_call: TRBD1
v_call: TRBV9
cdr3_aa: CASSVGQGTGGNTIYF
cdr3_nt: TGTGCCAGCAGCGTAGGACAGGGGACAGGGGGAAACACCATATATTTT

clone_size: -
j_call: TRBJ2-3
cdr3_length: 14
d_call: TRBD2
v_call: TRBV5-4
cdr3_aa: CASTGEGSTDTQYF
cdr3_nt: TGTGCCAGCACCGGGGAGGGCAGCACAGATACGCAGTATTTT

clone_size: -
j_call: TRBJ1-4
cdr3_length: 15
d_call: -
v_call: TRBV25-1
cdr3_aa: CASSDEGSLNEKLFF
cdr3_nt: TGTGCCAGCAGTGACGAGGGCAGTCTTAATGAAAAACTGTTTTTT

clone_size: -
j_call: TRBJ2-2
cdr3_length: 16
d_call: TRBD2
v_call: TRBV5-5
cdr3_aa: CASSGHSGGRTGELFF
cdr3_nt: TGTGCCAGCAGCGGCCATAGCGGGGGGAGGACCGGGGAGCTGTTTTTT

clone_size: -
j_call: TRBJ2-1
cdr3_length: 14
d_call: -
v_call: TRBV5-1
cdr3_aa: CASSTGNPPNEQFF
cdr3_nt: TGCGCCAGCAGCACCGGTAACCCCCCGAATGAGCAGTTCTTC

clone_size: -
j_call: TRBJ2-5
cdr3_length: 13
d_call: -
v_call: TRBV6-6
cdr3_aa: CASSYQGGETQYF
cdr3_nt: TGTGCCAGCAGTTATCAGGGGGGAGAGACCCAGTACTTC

clone_size: -
j_call: TRBJ1-1
cdr3_length: 14
d_call: -
v_call: TRBV7-8
cdr3_aa: CASSFSRGSTEAFF
cdr3_nt: TGTGCCAGCAGCTTCTCCAGGGGTAGCACTGAAGCTTTCTTT

clone_size: -
j_call: TRBJ2-3
cdr3_length: 16
d_call: TRBD2
v_call: TRBV14
cdr3_aa: CASSQGLAGGTDTQYF
cdr3_nt: TGTGCCAGCAGCCAGGGACTAGCGGGGGGCACAGATACGCAGTATTTT

clone_size: -
j_call: TRBJ1-1
cdr3_length: 12
d_call: TRBD1
v_call: TRBV5-1
cdr3_aa: CASRRDREEAFF
cdr3_nt: TGCGCCAGCAGAAGGGACAGGGAAGAAGCTTTCTTT

clone_size: -
j_call: TRBJ2-5
cdr3_length: 13
d_call: TRBD1
v_call: TRBV24-1
cdr3_aa: CAIRQGSVETQYF
cdr3_nt: TGTGCCATCCGACAGGGGTCGGTGGAGACCCAGTACTTC

clone_size: few
j_call: TRBJ2-3
cdr3_length: 20
d_call: TRBD2
v_call: TRBV7-2
cdr3_aa: CASSLAKLAGGRGGTDTQYF
cdr3_nt: TGTGCCAGCAGCTTAGCGAAACTAGCGGGGGGGCGAGGAGGCACAGATACGCAGTATTTT

clone_size: -
j_call: TRBJ1-1
cdr3_length: 14
d_call: -
v_call: TRBV4-1
cdr3_aa: CASSLTTRGTEAFF
cdr3_nt: TGCGCCAGCAGCCTGACAACACGGGGCACTGAAGCTTTCTTT

clone_size: once
j_call: TRBJ2-2
cdr3_length: 15
d_call: -
v_call: TRBV18
cdr3_aa: CASSQQGPNTGELFF
cdr3_nt: TGTGCCAGCTCACAACAGGGCCCGAACACCGGGGAGCTGTTTTTT

clone_size: -
j_call: TRBJ1-1
cdr3_length: 14
d_call: TRBD1
v_call: TRBV2
cdr3_aa: CASRNRGGITEAFF
cdr3_nt: TGTGCCAGCAGGAACAGGGGGGGGATCACTGAAGCTTTCTTT

clone_size: few
j_call: TRBJ1-1
cdr3_length: 13
d_call: TRBD1
v_call: TRBV12-3/TRBV12-4
cdr3_aa: CASSNGQEGEAFF
cdr3_nt: TGTGCCAGCAGTAACGGACAGGAAGGTGAAGCTTTCTTT

clone_size: -
j_call: TRBJ2-1
cdr3_length: 15
d_call: -
v_call: TRBV5-1
cdr3_aa: CASSLVSDFGNEQFF
cdr3_nt: TGCGCCAGCAGCTTGGTTAGCGACTTCGGGAATGAGCAGTTCTTC

clone_size: -
j_call: TRBJ2-7
cdr3_length: 13
d_call: -
v_call: TRBV10-3
cdr3_aa: CAISTGLTYEQYF
cdr3_nt: TGTGCCATCAGCACCGGACTTACCTACGAGCAGTACTTC

clone_size: -
j_call: TRBJ1-5
cdr3_length: 12
d_call: -
v_call: TRBV28
cdr3_aa: CASSSGDQPQHF
cdr3_nt: TGTGCCAGCAGTTCAGGGGATCAGCCCCAGCATTTT

clone_size: -
j_call: TRBJ2-7
cdr3_length: 14
d_call: TRBD2
v_call: TRBV9
cdr3_aa: CASSPGGGGYEQYF
cdr3_nt: TGTGCCAGCAGTCCCGGCGGGGGGGGGTACGAGCAGTACTTC

clone_size: few
j_call: TRBJ1-4
cdr3_length: 16
d_call: -
v_call: TRBV5-1
cdr3_aa: CASSLVGSGFNEKLFF
cdr3_nt: TGCGCCAGCAGCTTGGTTGGGTCAGGGTTTAATGAAAAACTGTTTTTT

clone_size: once
j_call: TRBJ1-5
cdr3_length: 19
d_call: TRBD1
v_call: TRBV27
cdr3_aa: CASSTQGELFTLSNQPQHF
cdr3_nt: TGTGCCAGCAGTACCCAGGGGGAGCTCTTTACGCTTAGCAATCAGCCCCAGCATTTT

clone_size: -
j_call: TRBJ1-1
cdr3_length: 13
d_call: TRBD1
v_call: TRBV7-2
cdr3_aa: CASSSDRGLEAFF
cdr3_nt: TGTGCCAGCAGCTCCGACAGGGGACTTGAAGCTTTCTTT

clone_size: -
j_call: TRBJ1-1
cdr3_length: 13
d_call: -
v_call: TRBV27
cdr3_aa: CASSLERNTEAFF
cdr3_nt: TGTGCCAGCAGTTTAGAGCGGAACACTGAAGCTTTCTTT